This TCR beta chain was captured by sequencing in a study of T cells in Graves' hyperthyroidism and ophthalmopathy. Study-level points and caveats: Stable hyperthyroidism and ophthalmopathy were separated using 13 V-J signatures.

V lost 6 bases to trimming and J lost 0 bases, with 11 bases between them. This CDR3 contains 14 residues. The germline CDR1 and CDR2 sequences are MNHNS and SASEGT. Template material for amplifying TCR beta CDR3 regions consisted of RNA transcripts. TCR CDR3 underwent first-round RT-PCR with the HTBI primer set. A single record per CDR3 protein comes from TCRdb applying MiXCR to the multiplex PCR reads. The table shows about 480,000 distinct CDR3 sequences, with approximately 23% occurring only once. Used for diagnoses were clinical symptoms, serum thyroxine and TRAb, thyroid ultrasound and orbital computed tomography. Regarding this clonotype: Its antigen remains unidentified.

The V call is TRBV6-1, the J call TRBJ1-1; tentatively, D is TRBD1 (6 bases). The sequenced sample consisted of blood. This receptor was identified in a woman in her 70s with Graves' ophthalmopathy. The CDR3 nucleotides read TGTGCCAGCAGCAAGAGGGGGATGAACACTGAAGCTTTCTTT. This encodes CASSKRGMNTEAFF.